This record concerns one TCR beta chain sequence. CDR1 is GTSNPN and CDR2 is SVGIG in the germline V gene (reference sequence). The V and J ends lost 2 bases and 3 bases respectively, with 11 bases between them. This CDR3 is 14 amino acids long. This record belongs to a study of blood T cell repertoires in COVID-19. This table comes from immunoSEQ multiplex PCR, and its TCRdb copy is limited to in-frame clones, with some not included. Here the sample spans just under 250,000 clones, roughly 86% being singletons. The chain has TRBV30 and TRBJ1-5, with TRBD1 as a possible D gene (6 bases). The sequenced sample consisted of peripheral blood. This TCR came from a woman in her 30s who had recovered from COVID-19. The CDR3 is CAWSMGHFNQPQHF. In nucleotides, the CDR3 is TGTGCCTGGAGTATGGGACACTTCAATCAGCCCCAGCATTTT.